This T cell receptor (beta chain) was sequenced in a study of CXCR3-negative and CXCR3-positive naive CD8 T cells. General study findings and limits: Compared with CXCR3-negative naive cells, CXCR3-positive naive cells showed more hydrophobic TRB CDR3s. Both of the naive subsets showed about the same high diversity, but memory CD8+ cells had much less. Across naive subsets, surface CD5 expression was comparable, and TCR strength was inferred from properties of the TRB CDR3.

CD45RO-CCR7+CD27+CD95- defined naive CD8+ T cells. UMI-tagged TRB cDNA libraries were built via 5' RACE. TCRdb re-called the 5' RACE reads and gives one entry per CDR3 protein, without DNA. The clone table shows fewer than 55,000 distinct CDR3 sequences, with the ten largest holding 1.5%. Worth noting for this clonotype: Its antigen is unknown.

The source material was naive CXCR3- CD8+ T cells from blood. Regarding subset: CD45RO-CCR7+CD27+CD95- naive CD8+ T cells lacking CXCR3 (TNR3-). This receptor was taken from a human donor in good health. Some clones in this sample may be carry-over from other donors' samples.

The CDR3: CASSPDTIEAFF. The chain carries TRBV7-9 and TRBJ1-1. Germline CDR1 is SEHNR and CDR2 is FQNEAQ (reference sequence). The CDR3 runs to 12 residues.